This T cell receptor beta chain is drawn from a study of technical replicates of blood from several donors. The CDR3 contains 15 residues. Some clones are missing from TCRdb's copy, which holds only in-frame ones; the method was immunoSEQ multiplex PCR. The data hold some 99,000 clones, with about 95% observed a single time. The material sequenced was T cells isolated from PBMCs. The chain recombines TRBV21-1 with TRBJ1-1; the table's D call, TRBD1, was not checked against the DNA. TRBV21-1 is termed a pseudogene. This clonotype was sampled from a human donor in good health. Here the CDR3 reads CASSTGTGSGTEAFF. The CDR3 bases are TGTGCCAGCAGCACAGGGACAGGGTCGGGTACTGAAGCTTTCTTT.